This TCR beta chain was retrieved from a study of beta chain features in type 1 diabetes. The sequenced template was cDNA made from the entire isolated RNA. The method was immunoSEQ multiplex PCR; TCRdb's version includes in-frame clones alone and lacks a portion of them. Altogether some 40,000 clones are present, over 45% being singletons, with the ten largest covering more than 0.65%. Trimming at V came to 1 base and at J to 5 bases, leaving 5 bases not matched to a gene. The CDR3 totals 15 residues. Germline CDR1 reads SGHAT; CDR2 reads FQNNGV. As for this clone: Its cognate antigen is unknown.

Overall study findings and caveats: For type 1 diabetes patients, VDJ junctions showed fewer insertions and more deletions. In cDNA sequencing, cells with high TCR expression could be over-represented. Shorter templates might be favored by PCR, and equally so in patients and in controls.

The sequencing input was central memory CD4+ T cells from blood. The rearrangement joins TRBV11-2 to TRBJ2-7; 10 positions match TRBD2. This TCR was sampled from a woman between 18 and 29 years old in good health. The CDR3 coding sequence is TGTGCCAGCAGCTTAGGAGCGGGAGGGGCGCACGAGCAGTACTTC. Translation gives CASSLGAGGAHEQYF.